The 27 T cell receptor beta chains given below trace back to one sample, sequenced in a study of blood T cell repertoires in COVID-19. Sequencing used immunoSEQ multiplex PCR; TCRdb keeps in-frame clones, though not all of them. This sample has about 170,000 clones, with approximately 91% found just once. Sequencing was done on a sample of peripheral blood. These receptors were collected from a man between 18 and 29 years old with COVID-19, enrolled during active disease.

J is TRBJ2-2 and V is TRBV29-1; TRBD2 agrees at 7 bases. V was pared by 6 bases and J by 4 bases, with 8 bases of the junction left unmatched. Germline CDR1 reads SQVTM; CDR2 reads ANQGSEA. This CDR3 comprises 14 residues. The CDR3, as DNA: TGCAGCGTCGTACGCCGGGAGGCCACCGGGGAGCTGTTTTTT. Residues: CSVVRREATGELFF.

A word on this clone: The junction departs from germline at one end; a sequencing error may be responsible. This chain joins TRBV18 and TRBJ1-4; TRBD1 might be the D (6 bases). The CDR3 is 16 residues long. CDR1 KGHSH and CDR2 LQKENI come from the germline V gene. This chain's CDR3 is CASSPGDTATNEKLLF. The CDR3 bases are TGTGCCAGCTCACCAGGGGACACAGCAACTAATGAAAAACTGCTTTTT.

The CDR3 DNA reads TGCGCCAGCAGCTTCCTGACAGGGAATTCACCCCTCCACTTT. Translating it yields CASSFLTGNSPLHF. The rearrangement links TRBV5-1 to TRBJ1-6; 7 positions match TRBD1. The CDR3 covers 14 residues. V trimming: 2 bases; J trimming: 7 bases; junction bases outside the gene matches: 3. Germline CDR1 SGHRS, CDR2 YFSETQ.

The chain employs TRBV10-1 and TRBJ1-1; D may be TRBD1 (6 bases). Germline CDR1 and CDR2: WNHNN and SYGVQD (reference sequence). Between the trimmed V and J ends, which lost 6 bases and 7 bases, there was a span of 21 bases. The CDR3 consists of 15 residues. The CDR3 DNA is TGCGCCAGCAGGAGAGTAGACCCAGGGGTCCTTGAAGCTTTCTTT. It encodes CASRRVDPGVLEAFF.

The CDR3 sequence: CASSRRRYNEQFF. In nucleotides, the CDR3 is TGTGCCAGCAGCCGTCGTAGATACAATGAGCAGTTCTTC. This chain connects TRBV7-6 to TRBJ2-1; D ambiguous. V gave up 5 bases and J gave up 4 bases, with 9 bases separating them. Germline CDR1 is SGHVS and CDR2 is FNYEAQ. The CDR3 spans 13 residues.

This clone was seen just once. V is TRBV5-1 and J is TRBJ2-1; 8 nucleotides line up with TRBD1. The CDR3 consists of 16 residues. Trimming cost V 4 bases and J 0 bases; bases outside gene matches: 6. CDR1 is SGHRS and CDR2 is YFSETQ in the germline V gene. CDR3 amino acids: CASSDRTGSSYNEQFF. In nucleotides, the CDR3 is TGCGCCAGCAGCGACAGGACAGGGAGCTCCTACAATGAGCAGTTCTTC.

The chain joins TRBV7-2 to TRBJ1-1; D not resolved. CDR3 length: 13 residues. V dropped 5 bases and J dropped 7 bases, with 14 bases sitting between them. CDR1 SGHTA and CDR2 FQGNSA come from the germline V gene. The CDR3 here is CASSRGVQFEAFF. DNA for the CDR3: TGTGCCAGCAGCCGCGGAGTACAATTTGAAGCTTTCTTT.

J is TRBJ2-7 and V is TRBV13; 10 nucleotides line up with TRBD1. This CDR3 is 17 amino acids long. V was clipped by 0 bases and J by 3 bases; unmatched bases: 8. Looked up from germline, CDR1 is PRHDT and CDR2 is FYEKMQ (reference sequence). The CDR3 coding sequence is TGTGCCAGCAGCTTAGGCCGGGGACAGGGGAAAGGCTACGAGCAGTACTTC. Its protein product is CASSLGRGQGKGYEQYF.

The CDR3 nucleotides are TGTGCCAGCAGCGCCCGGACACGCTCTAATGAAAAACTGTTTTTT. It translates to CASSARTRSNEKLFF. The rearrangement uses TRBV9 and TRBJ1-4, with D possibly being TRBD1 (5 bases). V was clipped by 3 bases and J by 3 bases, with 12 bases between them. The CDR3 consists of 15 residues. CDR1 is SGDLS and CDR2 is YYNGEE in the germline V gene.

V usage is TRBV11-2 and J usage is TRBJ2-3; D gene uncertain. The CDR3 loop spans 13 amino acids. Trimming took 1 base from V and 2 from J, leaving 4 bases between them. Looked up from germline, CDR1 is SGHAT and CDR2 is FQNNGV. As DNA, the CDR3 is TGTGCCAGCAGCTTAGTCGTCACAGATACGCAGTATTTT. Amino acids: CASSLVVTDTQYF. Using reference TRBV11-2 and TRBJ2-3 for the parts outside the CDR3, the full variable domain is EAGVAQSPRYKIIEKRQSVAFWCNPISGHATLYWYQQILGQGPKLLIQFQNNGVVDDSQLPKDRFSAERLKGVDSTLKIQPAKLEDSAVYLCASSLVVTDTQYFGPGTRLTVL.

This chain joins TRBV5-4 and TRBJ2-7; TRBD2 matches 8 bases. The germline gives CDR1 SGHNT, CDR2 YYREEE (reference sequence). V lost 1 base to trimming and J lost 3 bases; unmatched junction nucleotides: 3. The CDR3 consists of 14 residues. CDR3 in DNA: TGTGCCAGCAGCTTGCAGAGCGGGAGCTACGAGCAGTACTTC. Translation: CASSLQSGSYEQYF.

The chain is built from TRBV5-6 and TRBJ2-7; no firm D call. The germline CDR1 and CDR2 sequences are SGHDT and YYEEEE. This CDR3 region has 13 residues. V gave up 0 bases and J gave up 3 bases, with 7 bases separating them. CDR3 bases: TGTGCCAGCAGCTTGGGGAGCTTCTACGAGCAGTACTTC. Translation gives CASSLGSFYEQYF.

This chain uses TRBV6-6 with TRBJ2-1; D is possibly TRBD1 (6 bases). Trimming pared 5 bases from V and 9 bases from J, leaving 23 bases between. CDR3 size: 16 residues. Germline loops: CDR1 MNHNY, CDR2 SVGAGI (reference sequence). The CDR3: CASSRRGQSPRGEQFF. The DNA for the CDR3 is TGTGCCAGCAGTCGACGAGGACAGTCCCCCCGGGGTGAGCAGTTCTTC.

The rearrangement joins TRBV7-9 to TRBJ1-1; D not certain. This CDR3 region has 17 residues. Trimming took off 4 bases at V and 0 bases at J, with 18 bases between the two ends. In germline, CDR1 is SEHNR, CDR2 FQNEAQ (reference sequence). In DNA, the CDR3 is TGTGCCAGCAGCTCCTCGACACAGATCTTAATGAACACTGAAGCTTTCTTT. Protein product: CASSSSTQILMNTEAFF.

The chain combines TRBV3-1 (or the pseudogene TRBV3-2) with TRBJ1-3, with D hard to call. The ends were cut back, 4 bases at V and 0 bases at J, with 4 bases in the middle. Germline V CDR1 and CDR2: LGHDT, YNNKEL (reference sequence). The length of the CDR3 is 13 residues. The CDR3 sequence: CASSPGSGNTIYF. In nucleotides, the CDR3 is TGTGCCAGCAGCCCAGGCTCTGGAAACACCATATATTTT.

J is TRBJ2-7 and V is TRBV27, with 11 positions matching TRBD2. Germline V gene lookup returns CDR1 MNHEY and CDR2 SMNVEV (reference sequence). J lost 2 bases, V lost 2 bases, and 2 bases had no gene match. The CDR3 totals 15 residues. CDR3 DNA sequence: TGTGCCAGCAGTTTAGGTAGCGGGAGGGCCTACGAGCAGTACTTC. It is translated as CASSLGSGRAYEQYF.

V and J are TRBV9 and TRBJ2-1, with 13 bases fitting TRBD2. There are 15 residues in the CDR3. Germline V gene lookup returns CDR1 SGDLS and CDR2 YYNGEE. V dropped 2 bases and J dropped 8; count of bases not matched to a gene: 4. The chain's CDR3 is CASSVALAGGYEQFF. Here the CDR3 DNA reads TGTGCCAGCAGCGTGGCACTAGCGGGAGGGTATGAGCAGTTCTTC.

The chain carries TRBV5-6 and TRBJ1-1; D gene ambiguous. Germline CDR1 SGHDT, CDR2 YYEEEE. The CDR3 consists of 15 residues. Deletions cut 0 bases from V and 1 base from J, with 10 bases between. DNA for the CDR3: TGTGCCAGCAGCTTGGAGTACAGTCCGAACACTGAAGCTTTCTTT. It specifies CASSLEYSPNTEAFF. Full variable domain (remainder filled in from reference TRBV5-6 and TRBJ1-1): DAGVTQSPTHLIKTRGQQVTLRCSPKSGHDTVSWYQQALGQGPQFIFQYYEEEERQRGNFPDRFSGHQFPNYSSELNVNALLLGDSALYLCASSLEYSPNTEAFFGQGTRLTVV.

The chain carries TRBV5-6 and TRBJ1-2; D remains ambiguous. CDR3 length: 12 amino acids. V lost 0 bases and J 5 bases, leaving 5 bases between the germline ends. The germline gives CDR1 SGHDT, CDR2 YYEEEE. The CDR3 bases are TGTGCCAGCAGCTTGGATCGGTATGGCTACACCTTC. It specifies CASSLDRYGYTF.

V and J are TRBV28 and TRBJ2-3, with 12 bases matching TRBD2. This CDR3 has 17 residues. Germline V gene sequence: CDR1 MDHEN, CDR2 SYDVKM. Trimming cost V 6 bases and J 2 bases; bases outside gene matches: 9. The CDR3 DNA sequence: TGTGCCAGCAGCCTACCGACTAGCGGGAGTTTCACAGATACGCAGTATTTT. It specifies CASSLPTSGSFTDTQYF.

The V gene is TRBV11-2, the J gene TRBJ2-2, with D perhaps TRBD2 (6 bases). Looked up from germline, CDR1 is SGHAT and CDR2 is FQNNGV. V dropped 6 bases and J dropped 6 bases, with 20 bases sitting between them. This CDR3 region has 16 residues. CDR3: CASRGSAGGKSGELFF. CDR3 DNA sequence: TGTGCCAGCAGGGGGTCGGCCGGGGGAAAATCCGGGGAGCTGTTTTTT. Based on the CDR3 plus reference TRBV11-2 and TRBJ2-2, the full variable domain is EAGVAQSPRYKIIEKRQSVAFWCNPISGHATLYWYQQILGQGPKLLIQFQNNGVVDDSQLPKDRFSAERLKGVDSTLKIQPAKLEDSAVYLCASRGSAGGKSGELFFGEGSRLTVL.

This rearrangement joins TRBV11-1 to TRBJ2-2; D may be TRBD1 (5 bases). This CDR3 has 14 amino acids. Trimming left V 10 bases short and J 1 base short, with 13 bases between. Germline V CDR1 and CDR2: SGHAT, FQDESV (reference sequence). The CDR3 region is CATGVGRNTGELFF. The CDR3 DNA sequence: TGTGCCACCGGAGTGGGGCGGAACACCGGGGAGCTGTTTTTT. The whole variable domain, filled in from reference TRBV11-1 and TRBJ2-2, reads EAEVAQSPRYKITEKSQAVAFWCDPISGHATLYWYRQILGQGPELLVQFQDESVVDDSQLPKDRFSAERLKGVDSTLKIQPAELGDSAMYLCATGVGRNTGELFFGEGSRLTVL.

This chain connects TRBV30 to TRBJ1-1; the D is unclear. V was cut by 2 bases and J by 0 bases, with 13 bases left in between. This CDR3 spans 15 amino acids. The germline V gene has CDR1 GTSNPN and CDR2 SVGIG (reference sequence). The CDR3: CAWSHKGGLNTEAFF. The CDR3 DNA is TGTGCCTGGAGTCACAAAGGAGGGCTGAACACTGAAGCTTTCTTT. Together with reference TRBV30 and TRBJ1-1, the CDR3 gives the full variable domain: SQTIHQWPATLVQPVGSPLSLECTVEGTSNPNLYWYRQAAGRGLQLLFYSVGIGQISSEVPQNLSASRPQDRQFILSSKKLLLSDSGFYLCAWSHKGGLNTEAFFGQGTRLTVV.

The table lists this clone with a count of one. The gene calls are TRBV6-1 and TRBJ2-7, with 9 bases matching TRBD2. V was clipped by 3 bases and J by 4 bases; unmatched bases: 10. The length of the CDR3 is 16 residues. CDR1 and CDR2 from the germline V gene are MNHNS and SASEGT. The CDR3 here is CASSDPRVSGGYEQYF. CDR3 sequence (DNA): TGTGCCAGCAGTGACCCAAGGGTTAGCGGGGGATACGAGCAGTACTTC.

The chain's CDR3 is CASSLAPQGGGEAFF. In DNA, the CDR3 is TGTGCCAGCAGCTTAGCGCCGCAGGGCGGGGGTGAAGCTTTCTTT. The rearrangement links TRBV7-6 to TRBJ1-1, with D tentatively TRBD1 (5 bases). The germline CDR1 and CDR2 sequences are SGHVS and FNYEAQ. The CDR3 is 15 residues long. V dropped 0 bases and J dropped 7 bases, with 15 bases sitting between them.

The chain employs TRBV4-1 and TRBJ2-5, with 8 bases identical to TRBD2. Germline-derived CDR1 and CDR2 are MGHRA and YSYEKL. This CDR3 has 16 amino acids. Losses at the gene ends were 1 base for V and 2 bases for J; bases not matched to a gene: 6. CDR3 DNA sequence: TGCGCCAGCAGCCAAGGCCCCCCTAGCGGGCAAGAGACCCAGTACTTC. Amino acids: CASSQGPPSGQETQYF.

This chain joins TRBV4-1 and TRBJ1-1; no definite D call. Germline CDR1 reads MGHRA; CDR2 reads YSYEKL. Trimming shortened V by 4 bases and J by 5 bases, and 17 bases separated the two germline ends. The CDR3 has 15 amino acids. Here the CDR3 DNA reads TGCGCCAGCAGCCCGTTTGGTAGAGGCCGGACTGAAGCTTTCTTT. Encoded protein: CASSPFGRGRTEAFF.